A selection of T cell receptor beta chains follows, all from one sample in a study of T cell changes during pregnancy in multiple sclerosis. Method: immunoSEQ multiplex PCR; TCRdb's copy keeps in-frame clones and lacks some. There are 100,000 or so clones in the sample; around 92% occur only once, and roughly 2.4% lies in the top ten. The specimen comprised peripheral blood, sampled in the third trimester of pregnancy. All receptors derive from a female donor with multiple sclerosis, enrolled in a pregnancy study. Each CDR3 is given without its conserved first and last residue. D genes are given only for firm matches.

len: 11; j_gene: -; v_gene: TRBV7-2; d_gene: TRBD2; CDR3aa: ASLPGLGYEQY
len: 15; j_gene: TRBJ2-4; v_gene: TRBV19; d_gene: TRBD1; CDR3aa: ASRQKTGDLAKNIQY
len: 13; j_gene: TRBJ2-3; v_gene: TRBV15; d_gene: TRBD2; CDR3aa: ATSRGLAGEVTQY
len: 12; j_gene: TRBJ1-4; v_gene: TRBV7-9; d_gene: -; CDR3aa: ASSSTGPNEKLF
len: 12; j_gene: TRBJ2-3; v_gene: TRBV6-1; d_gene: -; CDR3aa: ASSQGGEGGTQY
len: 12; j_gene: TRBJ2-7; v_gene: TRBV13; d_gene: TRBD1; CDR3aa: ASSSRQGVNEQY
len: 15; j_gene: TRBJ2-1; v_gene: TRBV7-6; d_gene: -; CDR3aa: ASSLIRVGGPYNEQF
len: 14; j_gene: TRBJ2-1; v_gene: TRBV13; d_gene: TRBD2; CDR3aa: ASRVAGGGSYNEQF
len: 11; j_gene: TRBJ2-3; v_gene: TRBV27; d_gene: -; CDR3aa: AIKTSGTDTQY
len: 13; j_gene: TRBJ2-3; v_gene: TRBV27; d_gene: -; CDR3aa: ASSFIYRGGDTQY
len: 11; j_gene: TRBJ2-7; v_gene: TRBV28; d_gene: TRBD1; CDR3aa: ASRGQGNYEQY
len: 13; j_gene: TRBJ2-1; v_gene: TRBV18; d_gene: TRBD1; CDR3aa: ASSPTGKSWNEQF
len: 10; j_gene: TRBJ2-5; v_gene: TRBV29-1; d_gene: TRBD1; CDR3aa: SDGQGQETQY
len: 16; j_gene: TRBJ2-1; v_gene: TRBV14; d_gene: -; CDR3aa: ASSQHPRWDWTHNEQF
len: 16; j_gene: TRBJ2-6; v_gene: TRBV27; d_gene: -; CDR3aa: ASSLAGASNSGANVLT
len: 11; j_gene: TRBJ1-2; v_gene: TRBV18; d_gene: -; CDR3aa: ASSPRAGYGYT
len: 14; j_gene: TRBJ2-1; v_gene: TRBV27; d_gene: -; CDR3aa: ASSTGGRESYNEQF
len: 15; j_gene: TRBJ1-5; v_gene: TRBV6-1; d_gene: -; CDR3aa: ASSELSRGVGNQPQH
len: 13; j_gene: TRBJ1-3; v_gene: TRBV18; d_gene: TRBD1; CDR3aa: ASSTGVLSGNTIY
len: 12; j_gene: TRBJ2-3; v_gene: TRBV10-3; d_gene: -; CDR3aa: ATSASGSTDTQY
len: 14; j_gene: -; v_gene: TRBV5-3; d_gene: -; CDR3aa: ARSWRSGPEHYEQY
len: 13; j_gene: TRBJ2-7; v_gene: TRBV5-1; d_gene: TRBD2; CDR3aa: ASRGPGGGTYEQY
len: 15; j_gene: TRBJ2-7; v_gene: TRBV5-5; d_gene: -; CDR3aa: ASSLSVGGIASGEQY
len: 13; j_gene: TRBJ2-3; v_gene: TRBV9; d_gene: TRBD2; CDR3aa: ASTLSGTSRDTQY
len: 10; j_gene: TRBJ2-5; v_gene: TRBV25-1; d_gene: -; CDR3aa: ASSEGLNGEY
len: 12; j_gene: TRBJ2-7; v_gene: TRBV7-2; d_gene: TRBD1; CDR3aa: ASSSRQGSYEQY